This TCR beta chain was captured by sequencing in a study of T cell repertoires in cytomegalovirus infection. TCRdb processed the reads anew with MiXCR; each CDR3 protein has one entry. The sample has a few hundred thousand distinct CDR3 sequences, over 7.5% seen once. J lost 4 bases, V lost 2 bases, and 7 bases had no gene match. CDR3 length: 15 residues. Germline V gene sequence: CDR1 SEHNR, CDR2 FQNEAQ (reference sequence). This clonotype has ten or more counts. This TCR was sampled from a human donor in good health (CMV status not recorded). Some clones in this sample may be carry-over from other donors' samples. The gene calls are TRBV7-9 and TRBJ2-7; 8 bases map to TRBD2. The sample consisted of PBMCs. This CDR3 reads CASSLSSGNQYEQYF. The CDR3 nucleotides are TGTGCCAGCAGCTTAAGTAGCGGGAATCAATACGAGCAGTACTTC.